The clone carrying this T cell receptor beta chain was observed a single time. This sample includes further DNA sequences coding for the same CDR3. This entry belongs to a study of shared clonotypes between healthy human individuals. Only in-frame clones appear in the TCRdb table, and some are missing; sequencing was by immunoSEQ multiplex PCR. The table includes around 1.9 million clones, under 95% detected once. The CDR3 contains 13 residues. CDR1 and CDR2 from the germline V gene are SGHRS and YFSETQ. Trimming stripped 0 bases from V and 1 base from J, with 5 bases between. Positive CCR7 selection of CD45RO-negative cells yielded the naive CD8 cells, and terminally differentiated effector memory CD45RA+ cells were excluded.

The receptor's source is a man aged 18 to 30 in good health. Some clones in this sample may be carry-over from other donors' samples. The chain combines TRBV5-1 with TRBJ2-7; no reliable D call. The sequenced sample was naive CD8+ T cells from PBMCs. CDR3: CASSLAGSYEQYF. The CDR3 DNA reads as TGCGCCAGCAGCTTGGCAGGATCCTACGAGCAGTACTTC.